Listed below are T cell receptor beta chains from one sample, sequenced in a study of a mutant IDH1 vaccine in newly diagnosed glioma. Repertoires were generated with immunoSEQ multiplex PCR, while TCRdb's copy carries only in-frame clones and drops some. There are about 88,000 clones in the sample; approximately 80% occur only once, and about 5.1% lies in the top ten. The source was PBMCs, collected from a glioma patient treated with radiotherapy, temozolomide or both. These receptors were collected from a man aged 40-50 years with glioma. Some clones in this sample may be carry-over from other donors' samples. CDR3s include the opening cysteine and the closing phenylalanine or tryptophan. D genes are given only for firm matches. The size field is filled for only some rows; it gives once, few, many or a size class.

V gene: TRBV6-5; D gene: .; clone size: .; J gene: TRBJ2-7; CDR3 DNA: TGTGCCAGCAGACGGGACCAATCCTACGAGCAGTACTTC; CDR3 protein: CASRRDQSYEQYF
V gene: TRBV15; D gene: .; clone size: .; J gene: TRBJ2-7; CDR3 DNA: TGTGCCACCAGCGAAACGGGACGGATCACAAGTGAGCAGTACTTC; CDR3 protein: CATSETGRITSEQYF
V gene: TRBV2; D gene: TRBD1; clone size: .; J gene: TRBJ2-7; CDR3 DNA: TGTGCCAGCAGTCTACCCCCTGGACAGGGTGGGCGTTATGAGCAGTACTTC; CDR3 protein: CASSLPPGQGGRYEQYF
V gene: TRBV5-4; D gene: .; clone size: .; J gene: TRBJ2-7; CDR3 DNA: TGTGCCAGCAGCTCCGAAAACCCGTACGAGCAGTACTTC; CDR3 protein: CASSSENPYEQYF
V gene: TRBV6-4; D gene: .; clone size: .; J gene: TRBJ1-6; CDR3 DNA: TGTGCCAGCAGTGATACGGACAGAAATTCACCCCTCCACTTT; CDR3 protein: CASSDTDRNSPLHF
V gene: TRBV4-1; D gene: .; clone size: .; J gene: TRBJ2-3; CDR3 DNA: TGCGCCAGCAGCCAAGGAATCGCTAGCGGCACAGATACGCAGTATTTT; CDR3 protein: CASSQGIASGTDTQYF
V gene: TRBV5-1; D gene: .; clone size: .; J gene: TRBJ2-2; CDR3 DNA: TGCGCCAGCAGCCCCGGGACCAACACCGGGGAGCTGTTTTTT; CDR3 protein: CASSPGTNTGELFF
V gene: TRBV5-1; D gene: TRBD2; clone size: .; J gene: TRBJ2-5; CDR3 DNA: TGCGCCAGCACCCGAGGGACTAGCCAACAAGAGACCCAGTACTTC; CDR3 protein: CASTRGTSQQETQYF
V gene: TRBV2; D gene: .; clone size: .; J gene: TRBJ1-1; CDR3 DNA: TGTGCCAGCAGTAGACAGATGAACACTGAAGCTTTCTTT; CDR3 protein: CASSRQMNTEAFF
V gene: TRBV14; D gene: .; clone size: .; J gene: TRBJ1-6; CDR3 DNA: TGTGCCAGCAGCCAAGATTTCCGGTCCCATTCACCCCTCCACTTT; CDR3 protein: CASSQDFRSHSPLHF
V gene: TRBV13; D gene: TRBD1; clone size: .; J gene: TRBJ1-2; CDR3 DNA: TGTGCCAGCAGCTTAGGGGACAGGGGGCCTTCCGTATTC; CDR3 protein: CASSLGDRGPSVF
V gene: TRBV7-2; D gene: TRBD1; clone size: once; J gene: TRBJ2-7; CDR3 DNA: TGTGCCAGCAGCATACAGGGGGAGAGGGCCTACGAGCAGTACTTC; CDR3 protein: CASSIQGERAYEQYF
V gene: TRBV5-1; D gene: .; clone size: .; J gene: TRBJ1-1; CDR3 DNA: TGCGCCAGCAGCCCCGGTCGGGGGGCTGTGAACACTGAAGCTTTCTTT; CDR3 protein: CASSPGRGAVNTEAFF
V gene: TRBV29-1; D gene: .; clone size: .; J gene: TRBJ2-1; CDR3 DNA: TGCAGCGTTGGGGGGACGGGATCCTACAATGAGCAGTTCTTC; CDR3 protein: CSVGGTGSYNEQFF
V gene: TRBV5-1; D gene: .; clone size: .; J gene: TRBJ2-3; CDR3 DNA: TGCGCCAGCAGCTTGGCAAGGGGAAGAGATACGCAGTATTTT; CDR3 protein: CASSLARGRDTQYF
V gene: TRBV30; D gene: .; clone size: .; J gene: TRBJ2-1; CDR3 DNA: TGTGCCTGGAGTCCCGGGCCCATCGAGGATAGTGAGCAGTTCTTC; CDR3 protein: CAWSPGPIEDSEQFF
V gene: TRBV4-1; D gene: TRBD1; clone size: .; J gene: TRBJ2-1; CDR3 DNA: TGCGCCAGCAGCCAGGGACAGGGGCCGATCAATGAGCAGTTCTTC; CDR3 protein: CASSQGQGPINEQFF
V gene: TRBV14; D gene: TRBD1; clone size: few; J gene: TRBJ1-1; CDR3 DNA: TGTGCCAGCAGCTTACAGGGGGGGAACACTGAAGCTTTCTTT; CDR3 protein: CASSLQGGNTEAFF
V gene: TRBV7-8; D gene: TRBD1; clone size: .; J gene: TRBJ1-6; CDR3 DNA: TGTGCCAGCAGCCAGAGCACGACAGGGAACAATTCACCCCTCCACTTT; CDR3 protein: CASSQSTTGNNSPLHF
V gene: TRBV20-1; D gene: .; clone size: .; J gene: TRBJ2-1; CDR3 DNA: TGCAGTGCTAGGTTTGGCTATGAGCAGTTCTTC; CDR3 protein: CSARFGYEQFF
V gene: TRBV29-1; D gene: TRBD1; clone size: .; J gene: TRBJ1-5; CDR3 DNA: TGCAGCGTTCAGACAGGGAATCAGCCCCAGCATTTT; CDR3 protein: CSVQTGNQPQHF
V gene: TRBV29-1; D gene: .; clone size: .; J gene: TRBJ2-6; CDR3 DNA: TGCAGCGTGCAGGAGGCTGGGGCCAACGTCCTGACTTTC; CDR3 protein: CSVQEAGANVLTF
V gene: TRBV5-8; D gene: .; clone size: .; J gene: TRBJ1-2; CDR3 DNA: TGTGCCAGCAGCTTGGGGCCCAGGGTGAGCTACACCTTC; CDR3 protein: CASSLGPRVSYTF
V gene: TRBV29-1; D gene: .; clone size: .; J gene: TRBJ2-2; CDR3 DNA: TGCAGCGTTAGCGTGGGGGAGGCCGGGGAGCTGTTTTTT; CDR3 protein: CSVSVGEAGELFF
V gene: TRBV5-4; D gene: TRBD1; clone size: .; J gene: TRBJ1-6; CDR3 DNA: TGTGCCAGCAGCTTAGCCCCGGGACAGGGGTCACCCCTCCACTTT; CDR3 protein: CASSLAPGQGSPLHF
V gene: TRBV7-2; D gene: .; clone size: .; J gene: TRBJ2-7; CDR3 DNA: TGTGCCAGCAGCTTAACGCCGGCCGGGGCCCGCTACGAGCAGTACTTC; CDR3 protein: CASSLTPAGARYEQYF
V gene: TRBV11-2; D gene: .; clone size: .; J gene: TRBJ2-7; CDR3 DNA: TGTGCCAGCAGCTTAGGACGGGTGGCCTACGAGCAGTACTTC; CDR3 protein: CASSLGRVAYEQYF
V gene: TRBV7-8; D gene: TRBD1; clone size: .; J gene: TRBJ1-2; CDR3 DNA: TGTGCCAGCAGCTTAGGGTTTTCAGGGGGCGACTATGGCTACACCTTC; CDR3 protein: CASSLGFSGGDYGYTF
V gene: TRBV6-5; D gene: .; clone size: .; J gene: TRBJ1-3; CDR3 DNA: TGTGCCAGCAGGCCCGGGCAGGGTGGAAACACCATATATTTT; CDR3 protein: CASRPGQGGNTIYF
V gene: TRBV5-6; D gene: TRBD1; clone size: .; J gene: TRBJ1-3; CDR3 DNA: TGTGCCAGCAGCTTGTGGACAGGCTCTGGAAACACCATATATTTT; CDR3 protein: CASSLWTGSGNTIYF
V gene: TRBV5-6; D gene: TRBD1; clone size: .; J gene: TRBJ2-7; CDR3 DNA: TGTGCCAGCAGCTTGGCCGGGACAGGGGCATCCTACGAGCAGTACTTC; CDR3 protein: CASSLAGTGASYEQYF
V gene: TRBV7-9; D gene: .; clone size: once; J gene: TRBJ1-2; CDR3 DNA: TGTGCCAGCAGCTTTTTGGACGGCTATGGCTACACCTTC; CDR3 protein: CASSFLDGYGYTF
V gene: TRBV2; D gene: .; clone size: .; J gene: TRBJ2-6; CDR3 DNA: TGTGCCAGCAGTCCCACAGGGCCCTCTGGGGCCAACGTCCTGACTTTC; CDR3 protein: CASSPTGPSGANVLTF
V gene: TRBV5-1; D gene: TRBD2; clone size: .; J gene: TRBJ2-3; CDR3 DNA: TGCGCCAGCAGCTTACTAGCGGGGGAGGGAGATACGCAGTATTTT; CDR3 protein: CASSLLAGEGDTQYF
V gene: TRBV4-2; D gene: TRBD2; clone size: .; J gene: TRBJ2-5; CDR3 DNA: TGTGCCAGCAGCCGCGATCTAGCGGAGCATTACCAAGAGACCCAGTACTTC; CDR3 protein: CASSRDLAEHYQETQYF
V gene: TRBV18; D gene: TRBD1; clone size: .; J gene: TRBJ2-7; CDR3 DNA: TGTGCCAGCTCACCAAAGGTCAGGGGGTACTACGAGCAGTACTTC; CDR3 protein: CASSPKVRGYYEQYF
V gene: TRBV18; D gene: TRBD1; clone size: .; J gene: TRBJ1-6; CDR3 DNA: TGTGCCAGCTCACCGGACAGGGGTAATTCACCCCTCCACTTT; CDR3 protein: CASSPDRGNSPLHF
V gene: TRBV19; D gene: TRBD1; clone size: .; J gene: TRBJ1-5; CDR3 DNA: TGTGCCAGTAGTAACCCGGGACAGGGGGCAGGTCAGCCCCAGCATTTT; CDR3 protein: CASSNPGQGAGQPQHF
V gene: TRBV19; D gene: TRBD1; clone size: few; J gene: TRBJ2-7; CDR3 DNA: TGTGCCAGTAGTACCGCTACCGGGACAGGGACCCTAACGTACGAGCAGTACTTC; CDR3 protein: CASSTATGTGTLTYEQYF
V gene: TRBV5-6; D gene: .; clone size: once; J gene: TRBJ1-2; CDR3 DNA: TGTGCCAGCAGCTCGGGACTTAACTATGGCTACACCTTC; CDR3 protein: CASSSGLNYGYTF
V gene: TRBV9; D gene: TRBD2; clone size: .; J gene: TRBJ2-4; CDR3 DNA: TGTGCCAGCAGCGGGGGGACTAGCGGGGGCCCCCGGGACATTCAGTACTTC; CDR3 protein: CASSGGTSGGPRDIQYF